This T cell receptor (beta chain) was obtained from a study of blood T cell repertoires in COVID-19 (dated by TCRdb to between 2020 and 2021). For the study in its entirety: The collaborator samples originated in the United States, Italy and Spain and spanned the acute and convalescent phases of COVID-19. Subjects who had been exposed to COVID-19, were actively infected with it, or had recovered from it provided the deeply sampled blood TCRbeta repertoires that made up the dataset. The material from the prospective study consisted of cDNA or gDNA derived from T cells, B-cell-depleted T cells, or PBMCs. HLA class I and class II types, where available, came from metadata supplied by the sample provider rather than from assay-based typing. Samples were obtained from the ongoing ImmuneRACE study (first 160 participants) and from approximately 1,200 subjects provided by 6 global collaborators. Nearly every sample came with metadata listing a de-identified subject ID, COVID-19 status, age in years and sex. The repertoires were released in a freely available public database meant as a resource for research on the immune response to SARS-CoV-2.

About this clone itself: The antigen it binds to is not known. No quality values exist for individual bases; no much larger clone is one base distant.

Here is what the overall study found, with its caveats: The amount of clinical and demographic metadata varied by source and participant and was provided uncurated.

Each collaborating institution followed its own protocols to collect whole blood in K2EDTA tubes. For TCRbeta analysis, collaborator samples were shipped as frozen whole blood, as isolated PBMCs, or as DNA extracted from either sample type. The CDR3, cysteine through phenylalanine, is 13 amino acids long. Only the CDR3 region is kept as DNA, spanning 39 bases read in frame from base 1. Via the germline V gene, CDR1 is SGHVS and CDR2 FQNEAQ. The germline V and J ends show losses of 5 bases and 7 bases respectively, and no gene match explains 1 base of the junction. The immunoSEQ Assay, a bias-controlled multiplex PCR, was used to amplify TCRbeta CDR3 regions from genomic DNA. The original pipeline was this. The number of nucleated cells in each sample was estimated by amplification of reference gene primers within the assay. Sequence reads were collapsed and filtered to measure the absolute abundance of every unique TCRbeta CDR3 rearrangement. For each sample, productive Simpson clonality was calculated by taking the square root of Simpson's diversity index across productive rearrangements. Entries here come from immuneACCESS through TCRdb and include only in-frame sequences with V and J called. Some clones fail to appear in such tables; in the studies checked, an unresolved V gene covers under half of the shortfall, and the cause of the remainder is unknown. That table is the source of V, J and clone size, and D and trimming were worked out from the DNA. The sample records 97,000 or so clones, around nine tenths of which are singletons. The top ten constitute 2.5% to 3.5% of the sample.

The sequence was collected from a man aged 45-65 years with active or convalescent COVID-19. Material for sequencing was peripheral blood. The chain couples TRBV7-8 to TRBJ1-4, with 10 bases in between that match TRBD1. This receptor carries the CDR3 CASSRDRGEKLFF. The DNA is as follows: TGTGCCAGCAGCCGGGACAGGGGTGAAAAACTGTTTTTT.